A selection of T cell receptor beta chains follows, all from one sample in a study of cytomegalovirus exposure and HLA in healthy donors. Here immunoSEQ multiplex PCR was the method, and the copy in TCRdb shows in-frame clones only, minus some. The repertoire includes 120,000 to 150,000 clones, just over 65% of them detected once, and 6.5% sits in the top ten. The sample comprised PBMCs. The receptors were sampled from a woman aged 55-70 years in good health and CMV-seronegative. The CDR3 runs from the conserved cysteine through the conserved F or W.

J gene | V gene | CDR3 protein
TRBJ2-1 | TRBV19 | CASTSDRVRFF
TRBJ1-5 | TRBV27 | CASSFSQGNQPQHF
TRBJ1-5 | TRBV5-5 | CASSFESISNQPQHF
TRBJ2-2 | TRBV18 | CASSPIGLAGGATGELFF
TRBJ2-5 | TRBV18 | CASSPGTQETQYF
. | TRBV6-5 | CASSSPGGYEQYF
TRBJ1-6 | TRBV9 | CASSVGTPGTGGGNSPLHF
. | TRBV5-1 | CASSLGQVASYEQYF
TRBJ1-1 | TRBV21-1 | CASRNRLMNTEAFF
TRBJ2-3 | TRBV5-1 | CASSLVAGRTDTQYF
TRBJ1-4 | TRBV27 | CASSTGTGRKLFF
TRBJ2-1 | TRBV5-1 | CASSLVLAGATHEQFF
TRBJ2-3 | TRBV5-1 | CASSFGLAGGAASTDTQYF
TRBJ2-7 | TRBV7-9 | CASSKLAGSGGLEQYF
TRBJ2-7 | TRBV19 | CASSATGRSYEQYF
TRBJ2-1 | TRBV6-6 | CASTELSYNEQFF
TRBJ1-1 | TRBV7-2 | CASSFDRLNTEAFF
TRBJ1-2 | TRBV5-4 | CASREPGTGYGYTF
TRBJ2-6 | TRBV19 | CASSPGQGGNVLTF
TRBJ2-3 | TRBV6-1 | CASSGASLSPTDTQYF
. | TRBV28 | CASRGGIYEQYF
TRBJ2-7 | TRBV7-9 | CSSSPIAAPYEQYF
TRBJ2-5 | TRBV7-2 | CASINLGGQETQYF
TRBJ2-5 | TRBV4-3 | CASSLHSGETQYF
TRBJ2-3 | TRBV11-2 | CASSLGGTRPYTDTQYF
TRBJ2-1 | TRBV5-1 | CASSFGLSGGAFYNEQFF
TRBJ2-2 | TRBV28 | CASSPSGRQTGELFF
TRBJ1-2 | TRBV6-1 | CASSGLHGYTF
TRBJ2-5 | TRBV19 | CASMGGGAGGRETQYF
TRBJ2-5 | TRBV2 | CASRDSGGGTQYF
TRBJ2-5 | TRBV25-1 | CASTARGEETQYF
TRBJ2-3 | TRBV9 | CASSVGHTDTQYF
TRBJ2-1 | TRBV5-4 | CASSFPGLAGGHNEQFF
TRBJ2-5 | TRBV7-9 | CASSLRQGQETQYF
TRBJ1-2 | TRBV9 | CASSVGGGSNYGYTF
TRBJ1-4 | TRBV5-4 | CASSRDMNNEKLFF
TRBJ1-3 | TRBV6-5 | CASSYSRSGNTIYF
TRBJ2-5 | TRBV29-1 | CSVDRQGETQYF
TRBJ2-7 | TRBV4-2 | CASSQGLADTYEQYF
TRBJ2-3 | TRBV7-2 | CASSLTAGYSTDTQYF
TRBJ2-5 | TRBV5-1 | CASSWTSGMYQETQYF
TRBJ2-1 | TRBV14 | CASSSLGSSYNEQFF
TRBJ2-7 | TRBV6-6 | CASSYTVAGLGGEQYF
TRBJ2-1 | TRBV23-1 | CASSPGHRFYNEQFF
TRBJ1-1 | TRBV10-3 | CAISDPGTVNTEAFF
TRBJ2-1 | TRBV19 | CASPTSYEQFF
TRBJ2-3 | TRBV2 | CASSAPERVDTQYF
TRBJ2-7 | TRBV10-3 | CAISELGQHYEQYF